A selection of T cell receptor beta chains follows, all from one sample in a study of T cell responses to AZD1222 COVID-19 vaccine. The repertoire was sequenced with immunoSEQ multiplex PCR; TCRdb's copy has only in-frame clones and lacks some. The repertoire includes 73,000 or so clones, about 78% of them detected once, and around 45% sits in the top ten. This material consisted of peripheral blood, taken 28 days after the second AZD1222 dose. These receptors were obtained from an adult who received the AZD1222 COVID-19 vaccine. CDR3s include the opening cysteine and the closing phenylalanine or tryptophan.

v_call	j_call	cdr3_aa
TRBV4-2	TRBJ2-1	CASSPLGGAPNEQFF
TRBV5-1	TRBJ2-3	CASSLLAGLSTDTQYF
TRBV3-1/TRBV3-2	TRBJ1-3	CASSLSGNTIYF
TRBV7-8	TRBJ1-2	CASSVGGMGYTF
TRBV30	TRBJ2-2	CAWSVIEVAGELFF
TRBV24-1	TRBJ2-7	CATRGGGREDSYEQYF
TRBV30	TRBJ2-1	CAWSRVSGSSYNEQFF
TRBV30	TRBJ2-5	CAWRPGQGGVKETQYF
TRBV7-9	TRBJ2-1	CASSNPLLAGTSSYNEQFF
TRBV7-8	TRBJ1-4	CASSSRGLDNEKLFF
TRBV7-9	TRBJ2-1	CASSPGTSGNEQFF
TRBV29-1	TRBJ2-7	CSVDGTSGGGDPYEQYF
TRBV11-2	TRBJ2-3	CASRYRRGLVPDTQYF
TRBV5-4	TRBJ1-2	CASSLGADGPYGYTF
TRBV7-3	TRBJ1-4	CASSFQVVYSTTNEKLFF
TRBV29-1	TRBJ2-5	CSAGDRKTQTQYF
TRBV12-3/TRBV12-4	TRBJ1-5	CASSLLSQPQHF
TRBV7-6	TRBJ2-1	CASSAWTSGDNEQFF
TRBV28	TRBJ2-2	CASSLRQVDTGELFF
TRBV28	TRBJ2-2	CASSLYGLAVNTGELFF
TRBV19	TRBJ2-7	CASSPGLGYEQYF
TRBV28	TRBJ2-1	CASWTARLAPNEQFF
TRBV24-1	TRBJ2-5	CATSDSGVQETQYF
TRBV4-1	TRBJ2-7	CASSQDSGTGSSYEQYF
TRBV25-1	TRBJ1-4	CASSETRDNEKLFF
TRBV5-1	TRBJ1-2	CASSSEGPRGAYGYTF
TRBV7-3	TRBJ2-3	CASSLNPPPADTQYF
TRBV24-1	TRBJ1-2	CATSDFAQGVYGYTF
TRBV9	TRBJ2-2	CASSETLAENTGELFF
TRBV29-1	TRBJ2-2	CSVEGGQAGTGELFF
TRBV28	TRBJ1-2	CASKSIRTDRNYGYTF
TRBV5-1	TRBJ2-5	CASSVTQETQYF
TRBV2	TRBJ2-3	CASMGSVYADTQYF
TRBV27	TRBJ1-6	CASSQHTPLGYSPLHF
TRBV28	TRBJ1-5	CASSPPRRRYQPQHF
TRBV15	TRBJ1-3	CATSRGGSSGNTIYF
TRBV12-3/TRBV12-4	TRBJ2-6	CASNTGGANVLTF
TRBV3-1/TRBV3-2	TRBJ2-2	CASTTRGGRGTGELFF
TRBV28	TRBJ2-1	CASSVRLTSGPYNEQFF
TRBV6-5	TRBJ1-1	CASKGQAEAFF
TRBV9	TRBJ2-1	CASSPQGGGSYNEQFF
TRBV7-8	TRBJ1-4	CASSFAGGEKLFF
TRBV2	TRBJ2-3	CASSEHALGTDTQYF
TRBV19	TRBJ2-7	CASSLQGDTKYEQYF
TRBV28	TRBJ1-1	CASKDWEGTPDTEAFF
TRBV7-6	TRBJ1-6	CASSLKGEGNSPLHF
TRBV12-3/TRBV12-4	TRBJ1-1	CASSFLWNTEAFF
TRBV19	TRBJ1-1	CASRQGSTEAFF
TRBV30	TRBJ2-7	CAWSLSGGFEQYF